A selection of T cell receptor beta chains follows, all from one sample in a study of CXCR4 blockade with PD-1 therapy in pancreatic cancer. The assay was immunoSEQ multiplex PCR, and TCRdb's table has in-frame clones only and misses some. The sample lists about 3,500 clones; around 46% were seen once. Sequenced sample: tumor tissue. The receptors originated from a human donor with pancreatic ductal adenocarcinoma. CDR3s include the opening cysteine and the closing phenylalanine or tryptophan. Each record gives: CDR3 protein, CDR3 DNA, V gene, clone size, J gene, D gene. D genes are given only for firm matches. Size values are once, few and many counts, or a class for expanded clones, and some rows have none.

CASSRRWASSSTDTQYF TGTGCCAGCAGCCGACGATGGGCTAGTTCGAGCACAGATACGCAGTATTTT TRBV7-7 many TRBJ2-3 .
CASSHLNTEAFF TGTGCCAGTAGTCACTTGAACACTGAAGCTTTCTTT TRBV19 . TRBJ1-1 .
CASSLRWEALYSSYNEQFF TGTGCCAGCAGCTTAAGGTGGGAGGCCCTTTACAGCTCCTACAATGAGCAGTTCTTC TRBV11-3 medium-sized TRBJ2-1 .
CASSLATGLVQPQHF TGTGCCAGCAGTTTGGCAACAGGGCTCGTCCAGCCCCAGCATTTT TRBV28 . TRBJ1-5 .
CAWSLIGKIENTEAFF TGTGCCTGGAGTTTAATTGGAAAAATTGAGAACACTGAAGCTTTCTTT TRBV30 . TRBJ1-1 .
CASSQAGTGEKTQYF TGTGCCAGCAGCCAGGCCGGGACAGGGGAAAAGACCCAGTACTTC TRBV11-3 medium-sized TRBJ2-5 TRBD1
CASSPLAASYNEQFF TGTGCCAGCTCACCCTTAGCGGCCTCCTACAATGAGCAGTTCTTC TRBV18 once TRBJ2-1 .
CASRPAGHATDTQYF TGTGCCAGCAGACCTGCGGGACACGCCACAGATACGCAGTATTTT TRBV28 . TRBJ2-3 .
CASRQGGNYGYTF TGTGCCAGTAGACAGGGTGGAAACTATGGCTACACCTTC TRBV19 . TRBJ1-2 .
CASSRYGQAAFF TGTGCCAGTAGCCGATACGGGCAGGCGGCTTTCTTT TRBV19 few TRBJ1-1 .
CSVDWGTLYNEQFF TGCAGCGTTGATTGGGGGACACTCTACAATGAGCAGTTCTTC TRBV29-1 once TRBJ2-1 .
CASSEGYGYTF TGTGCCAGCAGTGAGGGATATGGCTACACCTTC TRBV6-7 . TRBJ1-2 .
CAISDMGRKTSRRTDTQYF TGTGCCATCAGTGATATGGGACGGAAAACTAGCAGGAGGACAGATACGCAGTATTTT TRBV6-7 few TRBJ2-3 .
CASSYRSTGPNEQYF TGTGCCAGTAGTTATAGATCGACAGGGCCCAACGAGCAGTACTTC TRBV19 . TRBJ2-7 TRBD1
CASSYPGWGQTGTEAFF TGTGCCAGCAGCTACCCCGGATGGGGACAAACAGGAACTGAAGCTTTCTTT TRBV11-3 few TRBJ1-1 .
CASKRGHDTEAFF TGTGCCAGCAAACGGGGGCACGACACTGAAGCTTTCTTT TRBV28 . TRBJ1-1 .
CAISGTGLDTIYF TGTGCCATCAGCGGGACAGGGCTAGACACCATATATTTT TRBV6-8 . TRBJ1-3 TRBD1
CASSASGTGVLNEQFF TGTGCCAGCAGCGCATCCGGGACAGGGGTACTCAATGAGCAGTTCTTC TRBV9 once TRBJ2-1 TRBD1
CASSQDVGLEQYF TGCGCCAGCAGCCAAGATGTGGGTCTAGAGCAGTACTTC TRBV1 . TRBJ2-7 .
CASSPGTPSKQYF TGTGCCAGCTCACCCGGGACTCCCTCCAAGCAGTACTTC TRBV18 few TRBJ2-7 .
CASSQGGYYGYTF TGCGCCAGCAGCCAAGGGGGGTACTATGGCTACACCTTC TRBV23-1 few TRBJ1-2 .
CAWSPGTDTQYF TGTGCCTGGAGTCCCGGGACAGATACGCAGTATTTT TRBV30 few TRBJ2-3 .
CASSIAGASGDTQYF TGTGCCAGTAGTATTGCAGGGGCCAGTGGAGATACGCAGTATTTT TRBV19 few TRBJ2-3 .
CASSLNTDTQYF TGTGCCAGCTCACTAAACACAGATACGCAGTATTTT TRBV18 . TRBJ2-3 .
CASSTQGLSNQPQHF TGTGCCAGCAGTACACAGGGACTTAGCAATCAGCCCCAGCATTTT TRBV6-8 . TRBJ1-5 .
CASSEDSLSGNTIYF TGTGCCAGCAGCGAGGACAGTCTCTCTGGAAACACCATATATTTT TRBV11-3 medium-sized TRBJ1-3 .
CASSSSSGDTDTQYF TGTGCCAGTAGTTCCTCTAGCGGCGACACAGATACGCAGTATTTT TRBV19 . TRBJ2-3 TRBD2
CSVNGLPGQKSGRTFYNEQFF TGCAGCGTGAATGGGCTACCGGGACAGAAGAGCGGGAGAACCTTTTACAATGAGCAGTTCTTC TRBV29-1 large TRBJ2-1 .
CASSLGQGSGVKLFF TGCGCCAGCAGCTTGGGTCAGGGATCCGGTGTAAAACTGTTTTTT TRBV5-1 few TRBJ1-4 .